Below, one T cell receptor (beta chain) is given with its context. Its antigen is not identified. This entry belongs to a study of OX40 agonist ivuxolimab in advanced cancers. Study results and limitations: Among T cells, CD8+ cells averaged more expanded clones than CD4+ cells.

Clones were read by immunoSEQ multiplex PCR, and TCRdb kept only the in-frame ones, dropping some. Here the sample spans about 51,000 clones, about 88% being singletons. The receptor's source is an adult with an advanced solid tumor such as melanoma, head and neck, liver or kidney cancer. The source material was CD4+ or CD8+ T cells sorted from blood, sampled in a trial of the OX40 agonist ivuxolimab.

Here the CDR3 DNA reads TGTGCCACTAGCGGGAGACTTGTTAGGAATGAGCAGTTCTTC. Amino acids: CATSGRLVRNEQFF. This sequence joins TRBV5-4 and TRBJ2-1, with 10 bases that match TRBD2. CDR1 is SGHNT, CDR2 YYREEE, per germline (reference sequence). This CDR3 contains 14 residues. The V and J ends lost 9 bases and 7 bases, in that order; junction bases with no gene match: 10.